The 20 T cell receptor beta chains presented below share a single source sample, sequenced in a study of human T cells and chemical hapten exposure. The time point is: patch test 1, 2 weeks after DPC sensitization. Treatment of the sample: therapeutic diphenylcyclopropenone sensitization with weekly scalp DPC. MiXCR was run by TCRdb on the RACE reads, yielding one entry per CDR3 protein. The sample lists 300,000 to 450,000 distinct CDR3 sequences, 4% to 5.5% occurring once. Sequencing used whole blood, obtained in connection with sensitization to the hapten diphenylcyclopropenone (DPC). The receptors originated from a woman between 45 and 65 years old with alopecia areata. Some clones in this sample may be carry-over from other donors' samples.

The sample holds many counts of this clonotype. Here the CDR3 reads CASSLAGGYEQYF. CDR3 nucleotides: TGTGCCAGCAGTTTAGCGGGAGGCTACGAGCAGTACTTC. This chain uses TRBV12-3 or TRBV12-4 with TRBJ2-7, with a possible D match to TRBD2 (6 bases). This CDR3 has 13 amino acids. The V and J ends lost 0 bases and 3 bases respectively, with 6 bases between them.

A few counts support this clonotype. V usage is TRBV6-6 and J usage is TRBJ2-2; tentative D call: TRBD2 (7 bases). V lost 2 bases, J lost 6 bases, and 16 bases lay in between. Germline assignment: CDR1 MNHNY and CDR2 SVGAGI (reference sequence). The CDR3 contains 16 residues. CDR3: CASSYGSGGAAGELFF. The DNA of the CDR3 is TGTGCCAGCAGTTACGGATCGGGGGGCGCGGCCGGGGAGCTGTTTTTT.

This clonotype occurred many times. The V gene is TRBV7-8, the J gene TRBJ2-3; 11 positions agree with TRBD2. The V segment lost 7 bases and the J segment 3 bases; nucleotides outside the gene matches: 9. CDR3 size: 16 residues. The germline V gene has CDR1 SGHVS and CDR2 FQNEAQ. CDR3 amino acids: CASNPLAGAGTDTQYF. CDR3 sequence (DNA): TGTGCCAGCAACCCACTAGCGGGAGCGGGGACAGATACGCAGTATTTT.

The gene calls are TRBV6-5 and TRBJ2-1, with a possible D match to TRBD2 (6 bases). This CDR3 spans 16 amino acids. The germline CDR1 and CDR2 sequences are MNHEY and SVGAGI. V lost 6 bases to trimming and J lost 0 bases, with 15 bases between them. CDR3 nucleotides: TGTGCCAGCAGCCCGGGACTTTTGAGCTCCTACAATGAGCAGTTCTTC. Translating gives CASSPGLLSSYNEQFF.

The chain combines TRBV7-6 with TRBJ2-3; TRBD2 matches at 8 bases. This CDR3 comprises 16 residues. Germline trimming cut 4 bases from V and 5 bases from J; bases unmatched to any gene: 11. CDR1 SGHVS and CDR2 FNYEAQ come from the germline V gene. CDR3 sequence: CASSSMAGGRGDTQYF. CDR3 coding DNA: TGTGCCAGCAGCTCGATGGCGGGGGGCCGGGGAGATACGCAGTATTTT.

J is TRBJ2-3 and V is TRBV6-5; no definite D call. Trimming left V 7 bases short and J 1 base short, with 9 bases between. The CDR3 is 13 residues long. Germline assignment: CDR1 MNHEY and CDR2 SVGAGI. DNA for the CDR3: TGTGCCAGCACGGACGGCGGCACAGATACGCAGTATTTT. It is translated as CASTDGGTDTQYF.

This chain joins TRBV4-3 and TRBJ2-2, with a possible D match to TRBD1 (6 bases). Germline V CDR1 and CDR2: LGHNA, YSLEER. Trimming cost V 0 bases and J 5 bases, with 13 bases left between them. The CDR3 totals 16 residues. The CDR3 region is CASSQDPAGTTGELFF. The DNA of the CDR3 is TGCGCCAGCAGCCAAGATCCCGCAGGGACAACCGGGGAGCTGTTTTTT.

This clonotype was detected a few times. The chain joins TRBV4-2 to TRBJ2-3, with 11 bases that match TRBD2. The CDR3 is 16 amino acids. J gave up 5 bases and V 4 bases, and 8 bases lay outside the gene matches. The germline CDR1 and CDR2 sequences are LGHNA and YNFKEQ. The CDR3 bases are TGTGCCAGCAGCCCGTTAGCGGGAGGGACGGGAGATACGCAGTATTTT. Amino acids: CASSPLAGGTGDTQYF.

There are many counts of this clonotype. The CDR3 reads CASSLGGWTADTDTQYF. The CDR3 DNA reads as TGTGCCAGCAGCTTAGGGGGCTGGACAGCGGATACAGATACGCAGTATTTT. The chain links TRBV7-9 to TRBJ2-3; possible D gene TRBD1, 6 bases. The germline V gene encodes CDR1 SEHNR and CDR2 FQNEAQ (reference sequence). The CDR3 has 17 amino acids. Trimming took off 1 base at V and 3 bases at J, with 17 bases between the two ends.

The rearrangement joins TRBV20-1 to TRBJ2-7, with 8 positions matching TRBD1. The trim removed 2 bases at V and 1 base at J, leaving 7 bases unmatched. This CDR3 is 15 amino acids long. In germline, CDR1 is DFQATT, CDR2 SNEGSKA (reference sequence). CDR3 in DNA: TGCAGTGCTAGACTTCTGGGACAGGATTCCTACGAGCAGTACTTC. It is translated as CSARLLGQDSYEQYF.

Worth noting for this clonotype: A much bigger clone sits one base away, suggesting this may be a read error. This chain links TRBV6-2 or TRBV6-3 with TRBJ2-1; 8 positions agree with TRBD2. In germline, CDR1 is MNHEY, CDR2 SVGEGT. This CDR3 region has 14 residues. The trim removed 6 bases at V and 7 bases at J, leaving 8 bases unmatched. The CDR3 protein is CASSRLARENEQFF. CDR3 sequence (DNA): TGTGCCAGCAGCCGACTAGCGAGAGAGAATGAGCAGTTCTTC.

Regarding this clonotype: A much larger clone lies one base from this, so it may be a read error. This chain links TRBV6-1 with TRBJ1-5; a weak D match, TRBD1 (5 bases). The CDR3 has 14 amino acids. The germline gives CDR1 MNHNS, CDR2 SASEGT. Trimming shortened V by 5 bases and J by 5 bases, and 13 bases separated the two germline ends. The CDR3 sequence: CASSHRSPDQPQHF. The CDR3 DNA is TGTGCCAGCAGTCACAGGAGTCCCGATCAGCCCCAGCATTTT.

At least ten counts were recorded for this clonotype. The chain has TRBV29-1 and TRBJ2-3; D unclear. V was trimmed by 1 base and J by 3 bases, leaving 5 bases between them. This CDR3 has 12 amino acids. The germline V gene encodes CDR1 SQVTM and CDR2 ANQGSEA. CDR3 in DNA: TGCAGCGTTGAAGGGCTGACAGATACGCAGTATTTT. This sequence encodes CSVEGLTDTQYF.

In its sample, this clonotype was seen many times. V is TRBV20-1 and J is TRBJ2-3, with D possibly TRBD2 on 6 matching bases. Trimming took off 0 bases at V and 7 bases at J, with 14 bases between the two ends. Germline assignment: CDR1 DFQATT and CDR2 SNEGSKA (reference sequence). The CDR3 is 14 amino acids. This CDR3 reads CSARDAGGPNTQYF. The CDR3 DNA reads as TGCAGTGCTAGAGATGCAGGAGGGCCTAATACGCAGTATTTT.

The CDR3 reads CASSYDRGKGQPQHF. CDR3 bases: TGTGCCAGCAGTTACGACAGGGGGAAAGGCCAGCCCCAGCATTTT. This chain joins TRBV6-5 and TRBJ1-5; 9 bases map to TRBD1. This CDR3 is 15 amino acids long. With 2 bases clipped from V and 7 bases from J, the junction kept 6 bases outside the gene matches. CDR1 and CDR2 from the germline V gene are MNHEY and SVGAGI.

Only a few counts were recorded for this clonotype. CDR3 nucleotides: TGTGCCAGCAGCTCCGGTCCAGGGACGACCTACGAGCAGTACTTC. This encodes CASSSGPGTTYEQYF. This chain joins TRBV11-2 and TRBJ2-7; D could derive from TRBD1 or TRBD2 (5 bases each). Deletions cut 4 bases from V and 2 bases from J, with 15 bases between. The germline CDR1 and CDR2 sequences are SGHAT and FQNNGV. This CDR3 has 15 amino acids. The full variable domain, rest sourced from reference TRBV11-2 and TRBJ2-7, is EAGVAQSPRYKIIEKRQSVAFWCNPISGHATLYWYQQILGQGPKLLIQFQNNGVVDDSQLPKDRFSAERLKGVDSTLKIQPAKLEDSAVYLCASSSGPGTTYEQYFGPGTRLTVT.

This chain joins TRBV29-1 and TRBJ2-3; 13 positions agree with TRBD2. The V segment lost 6 bases and the J segment 2 bases; nucleotides outside the gene matches: 5. Germline CDR1 is SQVTM and CDR2 is ANQGSEA. CDR3 length: 15 amino acids. CDR3 loop: CSVRTSGSFTDTQYF. The CDR3 region has the DNA TGCAGCGTCCGGACTAGCGGGAGTTTCACAGATACGCAGTATTTT.

This clonotype showed up just a few times. V is TRBV10-3 and J is TRBJ1-1; no clear D. The CDR3 spans 14 residues. The V gene lost 3 bases and the J gene lost 0 bases, with 8 bases spanning the gap. In germline, CDR1 is ENHRY, CDR2 SYGVKD. The CDR3 coding sequence is TGTGCCATCAGTGACAGGTCGGTGAACACTGAAGCTTTCTTT. It specifies CAISDRSVNTEAFF.

The sample holds many counts of this clonotype. The chain employs TRBV3-1 and TRBJ1-5, with D tentatively TRBD1 (6 bases). The V end lost 3 bases, the J end lost 7 bases, and 10 bases lay between the germline ends. The CDR3 runs to 13 residues. Looked up from germline, CDR1 is LGHDT and CDR2 is YNNKEL (reference sequence). CDR3 DNA: TGTGCCAGCAGCCATGCAGGGGTCCAGCCCCAGCATTTT. Translating gives CASSHAGVQPQHF. Full variable domain (rest looked up from reference TRBV3-1 and TRBJ1-5): DTAVSQTPKYLVTQMGNDKSIKCEQNLGHDTMYWYKQDSKKFLKIMFSYNNKELIINETVPNRFSPKSPDKAHLNLHINSLELGDSAVYFCASSHAGVQPQHFGDGTRLSIL.

This chain joins TRBV5-4 and TRBJ2-3; tentatively, D is TRBD1 or TRBD2 (6 bases each). This CDR3 region has 17 residues. Trimming removed 7 bases at V and 0 bases at J, with 21 bases between. The germline gives CDR1 SGHNT, CDR2 YYREEE (reference sequence). CDR3 region: CASSRTAGGASTDTQYF. For the CDR3, the DNA is TGTGCCAGCTCCCGGACAGCCGGCGGGGCCAGCACAGATACGCAGTATTTT.